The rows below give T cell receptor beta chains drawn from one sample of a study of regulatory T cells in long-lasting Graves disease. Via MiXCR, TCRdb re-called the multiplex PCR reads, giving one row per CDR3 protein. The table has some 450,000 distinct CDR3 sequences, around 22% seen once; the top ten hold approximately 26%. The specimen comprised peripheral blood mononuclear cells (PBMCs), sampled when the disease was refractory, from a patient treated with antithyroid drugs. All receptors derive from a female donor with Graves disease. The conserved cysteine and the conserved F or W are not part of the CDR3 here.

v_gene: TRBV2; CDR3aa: ASSVTSGRSIQY
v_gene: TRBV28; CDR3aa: ASSSAGGGSDEQY
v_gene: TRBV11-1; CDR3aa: ASSLISGDSPGY
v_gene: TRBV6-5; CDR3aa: ASSYSTGTAEAF
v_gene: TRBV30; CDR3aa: AWNHDREQY
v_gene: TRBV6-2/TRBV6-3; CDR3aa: ASSKGRERDEQF
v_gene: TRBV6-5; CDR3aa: ASSYEGSYGYT
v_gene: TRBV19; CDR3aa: ASSITRALRSTEAF
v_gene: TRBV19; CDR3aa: ASTGLGGQAF
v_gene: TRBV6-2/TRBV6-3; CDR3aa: ASSSPEEGQEKLF
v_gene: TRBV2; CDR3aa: ASRDRGKETQY
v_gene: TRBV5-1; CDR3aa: ASSLLRTGKNTEAF
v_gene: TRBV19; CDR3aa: ATHSGAFYGYT
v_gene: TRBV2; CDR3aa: ASTADSGGDTEAF
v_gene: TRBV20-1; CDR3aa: SARAPTGGSYEQY
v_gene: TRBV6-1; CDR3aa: ASSTQGPNYEQY
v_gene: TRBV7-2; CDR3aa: ASSDVWKGEVRNSPLH
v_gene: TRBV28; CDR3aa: ASSLSFNRGQETQY
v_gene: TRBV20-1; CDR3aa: SASTDGVEQY
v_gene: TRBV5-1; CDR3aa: ASTPTGEEKLF
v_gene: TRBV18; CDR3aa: ASSRYGEQETQY
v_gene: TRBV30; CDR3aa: AWGFGGTLSGANVLT
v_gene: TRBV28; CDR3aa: ASTSAGSGVWEQY
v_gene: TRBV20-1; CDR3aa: SIPGQGTMNTGELF
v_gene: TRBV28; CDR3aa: ASTLTGPYEQY
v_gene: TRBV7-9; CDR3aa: ASSLRLGTEQF
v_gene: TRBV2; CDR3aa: ASSSPVNTEAF
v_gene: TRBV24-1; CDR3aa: ATSDLGPLT
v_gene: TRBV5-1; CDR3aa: ASSLLSRGLNYGYT
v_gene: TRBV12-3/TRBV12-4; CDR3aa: ASSPGTRNTEAF
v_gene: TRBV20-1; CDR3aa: SARGWYSGSKETQY
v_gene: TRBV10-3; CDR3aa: AISGGQGGETQY
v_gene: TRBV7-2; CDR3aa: ASSQQGSNYGYT
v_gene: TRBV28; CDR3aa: ASSRDNRVLGYGYT
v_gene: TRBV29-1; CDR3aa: SVEWSEKLF
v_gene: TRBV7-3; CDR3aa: ASSANGGEQY
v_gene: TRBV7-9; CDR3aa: ASSLGGTSLPSLETQY
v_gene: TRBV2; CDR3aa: AGRGGNSPLH
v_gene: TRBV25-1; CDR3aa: ASSEYSGENSPLH
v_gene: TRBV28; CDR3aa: ASSFPRVGGYEQY
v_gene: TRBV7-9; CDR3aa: ASSLTGDGYT